This T cell receptor beta chain was found in a study of regulatory T cells in long-lasting Graves disease. Time point defined: newly diagnosed GD, antithyroid drugs for less than 3 months. RNA from PBMCs was the source of the TCR library. Arm-PCR with iRepertoire HTBI primers amplified the CDR3 regions for these TCR beta libraries. MiXCR, applied by TCRdb to the multiplex PCR reads, yields one record per CDR3 protein. The sample has roughly 610,000 distinct CDR3 sequences, around 16% seen once; the top ten hold more than 10%. As regards this clonotype: Its antigen is unknown.

Study results and limitations: Persistent Graves' disease cases displayed lower TCR diversity than newly diagnosed ones. Persistent disease exhibited a predilection for TRBV28, TRBJ1-2 and TRBJ2-5.

The trim removed 3 bases at V and 7 bases at J, leaving 6 bases unmatched. The CDR3 has 14 amino acids. The data also belong to a second study, concerning T cells in Graves' hyperthyroidism and ophthalmopathy. That source adds: Over 18 months, lack of ophthalmopathy progression marked Graves' hyperthyroidism as stable.

This sequence originates from a man between 18 and 35 years old with Graves disease. The material sequenced was peripheral blood mononuclear cells (PBMCs), taken at new diagnosis, from a patient treated with antithyroid drugs. The V and J genes are TRBV12-3 or TRBV12-4 and TRBJ1-5; 7 nucleotides agree with TRBD1. The DNA of the CDR3 is TGTGCCAGCAGTTTGTCGCAGGGGGGCCAGCCCCAGCATTTT. Translating it yields CASSLSQGGQPQHF.